This T cell receptor (beta chain) emerged from a study of blood T cell repertoires in COVID-19. For the study at large: Researchers got acute and convalescent COVID-19 samples from the United States, Italy and Spain. From T cells, B-cell-depleted T cells, or PBMCs came the material, which was cDNA or gDNA.

Enrollees, about 18 to 89 years old, lived in 20 to 25 US areas. The repertoire was sequenced with immunoSEQ multiplex PCR; TCRdb's copy has only in-frame clones and lacks some. This table holds 200,000 to 250,000 clones, roughly 80% found once. This CDR3 region has 13 residues. The J segment lost 3 bases and the V segment lost 9 bases, leaving 3 bases of the junction unmatched. CDR1 and CDR2 (germline): KGHDR, SFDVKD. The sequencing sample was made of PBMCs or T cells enriched from blood (not recorded which). The chain combines TRBV24-1 with TRBJ1-1; TRBD1 aligns across 10 bases. This clonotype originated in a man in his sixties who had recovered from COVID-19. CDR3 sequence: CATQGQGHTEAFF. DNA for the CDR3: TGTGCCACCCAGGGACAGGGGCACACTGAAGCTTTCTTT.